Below are 19 T cell receptor beta chains sequenced from a single sample in a study of T cell changes during pregnancy in multiple sclerosis. The assay was immunoSEQ multiplex PCR, and TCRdb's table has in-frame clones only and misses some. Of about 80,000 clones in the sample, around 90% were seen once. The sample was CD4+ T cells from peripheral blood mononuclear cells, taken before pregnancy. These receptors were taken from a female donor with multiple sclerosis, enrolled in a pregnancy study.

The chain carries TRBV12-2 and TRBJ1-5. TRBV12-2 is flagged as a pseudogene. This CDR3 has 16 amino acids. CDR3: CASRPSAALSNQPQHF. CDR3 DNA: TGTGCAAGTCGCCCGAGCGCCGCGCTTAGCAATCAGCCCCAGCATTTT.

The chain is built from TRBV25-1 and TRBJ1-1; D unresolved. Germline V lookup: CDR1 MGHDK, CDR2 SYGVNS. V was clipped by 1 base and J by 2 bases, with 2 bases between them. The length of the CDR3 is 12 residues. The CDR3 DNA is TGTGCCAGCAGTGAATCAAACACTGAAGCTTTCTTT. This gives the protein CASSESNTEAFF.

This chain uses TRBV25-1 with TRBJ2-1; a weak D match, TRBD2 (5 bases). Germline loops: CDR1 MGHDK, CDR2 SYGVNS. V gave up 3 bases and J gave up 3 bases, with 9 bases separating them. This CDR3 has 14 amino acids. CDR3 residues: CASSDPGIYNEQFF. Written as DNA, the CDR3 is TGTGCCAGCAGTGACCCCGGGATCTACAATGAGCAGTTCTTC.

This chain connects TRBV27 to TRBJ2-1, with 11 positions matching TRBD2. The CDR3 covers 16 residues. Trimming cost V 3 bases and J 5 bases; bases outside gene matches: 6. Germline V gene sequence: CDR1 MNHEY, CDR2 SMNVEV (reference sequence). The CDR3 region has the DNA TGTGCCAGCAGTTTGCTCGGGACTAGCGGTAACAATGAGCAGTTCTTC. Its translation: CASSLLGTSGNNEQFF.

V gene TRBV5-1 combines with J gene TRBJ2-1, with 10 bases that match TRBD1. The V and J ends lost 4 bases and 8 bases, in that order; junction bases with no gene match: 9. CDR3 length equals 15 residues. The germline V gene has CDR1 SGHRS and CDR2 YFSETQ. CDR3 amino acids: CASSRRDRGADEQFF. The CDR3, as DNA: TGCGCCAGCAGCCGCCGGGACAGGGGAGCGGATGAGCAGTTCTTC.

The rearrangement joins TRBV4-1 to TRBJ1-5; unclear D gene. CDR1 is MGHRA and CDR2 is YSYEKL in the germline V gene. The CDR3 spans 14 residues. Trimming left V 1 base short and J 0 bases short, with 4 bases between. CDR3 sequence (DNA): TGCGCCAGCAGCCAAGGCTATAGCAATCAGCCCCAGCATTTT. Residues: CASSQGYSNQPQHF.

V usage is TRBV7-9 and J usage is TRBJ1-3; 8 nucleotides align to TRBD1. Per the germline V gene, CDR1 is SEHNR and CDR2 is FQNEAQ (reference sequence). Losses at the gene ends were 4 bases for V and 0 bases for J; bases not matched to a gene: 5. The CDR3 extends over 16 amino acids. The DNA of the CDR3 is TGTGCCAGCAGCTCCCCAGGGGGCGACTCTGGAAACACCATATATTTT. It specifies CASSSPGGDSGNTIYF.

This chain connects TRBV7-2 to TRBJ2-5; 13 bases align to TRBD2. V lost 6 bases to trimming and J lost 5 bases; unmatched junction nucleotides: 0. The germline CDR1 and CDR2 sequences are SGHTA and FQGNSA. CDR3 length: 13 residues. The CDR3 DNA reads as TGTGCCAGCAGGACTAGCGGGGGGGAGACCCAGTACTTC. This gives the protein CASRTSGGETQYF.

This clone has more than one count but fewer than ten. The gene calls are TRBV18 and TRBJ1-1, with D tentatively TRBD1 (5 bases). The ends were cut back, 0 bases at V and 7 bases at J, with 9 bases in the middle. Germline V gene data show CDR1 as KGHSH and CDR2 as LQKENI. CDR3 length equals 13 residues. The CDR3 here is CASSPPGEGEAFF. The CDR3 coding sequence is TGTGCCAGCTCACCACCAGGGGAGGGTGAAGCTTTCTTT.

This chain connects TRBV9 to TRBJ2-1, with TRBD2 matching 14 bases. With 0 bases clipped from V and 8 bases from J, the junction kept 13 bases outside the gene matches. The germline CDR1 and CDR2 sequences are SGDLS and YYNGEE. The CDR3 runs 19 residues. Here the CDR3 reads CASSVATGLAGDRGHEQFF. The CDR3 DNA reads TGTGCCAGCAGCGTAGCTACGGGACTAGCGGGGGACCGCGGCCATGAGCAGTTCTTC.

The V gene is TRBV28, the J gene TRBJ1-5; weak D call: TRBD1 (6 bases). The CDR3 extends over 16 amino acids. Germline V gene sequence: CDR1 MDHEN, CDR2 SYDVKM. The germline V and J ends were trimmed by 4 bases and 2 bases, with 15 bases remaining between them. The CDR3 here is CASSYLDSSGNQPQHF. The DNA for the CDR3 is TGTGCCAGCAGTTACCTGGACAGTTCGGGCAATCAGCCCCAGCATTTT.

This chain connects TRBV27 to TRBJ1-2; 9 nucleotides line up with TRBD1. With V trimmed by 2 bases and J by 7 bases, 8 bases remained unmatched. Germline values: CDR1 MNHEY, CDR2 SMNVEV (reference sequence). This CDR3 contains 15 residues. The CDR3 here is CASSLMADRGGGYTF. CDR3 DNA sequence: TGTGCCAGCAGTTTAATGGCGGACAGGGGCGGTGGCTACACCTTC.

The rearrangement links TRBV18 to TRBJ1-1; 10 positions agree with TRBD1. From germline, CDR1 is KGHSH and CDR2 LQKENI. The CDR3 runs 15 residues. J was trimmed by 3 bases and V by 4 bases; bases with no gene match: 5. CDR3 nucleotides: TGTGCCAGCTCACAAGACAGGGGGCGCGACACTGAAGCTTTCTTT. It codes for CASSQDRGRDTEAFF.

The chain carries TRBV21-1 and TRBJ2-1; the DNA was not used to check the table's D call, TRBD2. TRBV21-1 constitutes a pseudogene. The CDR3 covers 18 residues. The CDR3 loop reads CASSPRSRLAGGENEQFF. In DNA, the CDR3 is TGTGCCAGCAGCCCCCGATCCCGACTAGCGGGAGGAGAGAATGAGCAGTTCTTC.

This clone is a singleton in its sample. The chain recombines TRBV2 with TRBJ1-1; 7 nucleotides agree with TRBD1. In germline, CDR1 is SNHLY, CDR2 FYNNEI. V trimming: 6 bases; J trimming: 4 bases; junction bases outside the gene matches: 8. This CDR3 spans 14 amino acids. The DNA of the CDR3 is TGTGCCAGCAGAGGGGGCGGGGCTGGCACTGAAGCTTTCTTT. This sequence encodes CASRGGGAGTEAFF.

In nucleotides, the CDR3 is TGTGCCAGCAGTCAGCGGGGGGGGACCTTCACCGGGGAGCTGTTTTTT. It translates to CASSQRGGTFTGELFF. V gene TRBV28 combines with J gene TRBJ2-2; 10 nucleotides line up with TRBD2. Germline-derived CDR1 and CDR2 are MDHEN and SYDVKM. Trimming took 5 bases from V and 4 from J; bases not matched to a gene: 7. The length of the CDR3 is 16 residues.

V gene TRBV29-1 combines with J gene TRBJ1-2; 8 bases fit TRBD1. Per the germline V gene, CDR1 is SQVTM and CDR2 is ANQGSEA. This CDR3 region has 14 residues. Trimming at V came to 6 bases and at J to 8 bases, leaving 14 bases not matched to a gene. CDR3 sequence reads: CSVYNMDRVGGYTF. DNA of the CDR3: TGCAGCGTATATAACATGGACAGGGTGGGCGGCTACACCTTC.

This chain connects TRBV29-1 to TRBJ2-1; the match to TRBD2 covers 9 bases. The length of the CDR3 is 14 residues. Germline V gene lookup returns CDR1 SQVTM and CDR2 ANQGSEA. Trimming cost V 6 bases and J 9 bases; bases outside gene matches: 12. The CDR3 nucleotides read TGCAGCGTGGCCCTGCTAGCGGGAAGGAGTGAGCAGTTCTTC. Its translation: CSVALLAGRSEQFF.

Concerning this clone itself: The sample contains more than one DNA sequence encoding this CDR3. The chain carries TRBV5-1 and TRBJ2-2; TRBD2 aligns across 8 bases. This CDR3 contains 16 residues. Germline trimming cut 0 bases from V and 0 bases from J; bases unmatched to any gene: 1. The germline V gene has CDR1 SGHRS and CDR2 YFSETQ. The CDR3 protein is CASSLAGGTNTGELFF. The CDR3 bases are TGCGCCAGCAGCTTGGCGGGAGGGACGAACACCGGGGAGCTGTTTTTT.